These 29 T cell receptor beta chains came from one sample sequenced in a study of blood T cell repertoires in COVID-19. Method: immunoSEQ multiplex PCR; TCRdb's copy keeps in-frame clones and lacks some. The table lists under 200,000 clones, under 90% of them singletons. What was sequenced was peripheral blood. The receptors were gathered from a woman in her 70s with COVID-19, enrolled during active disease.

This clone was seen a single time. The rearrangement links TRBV4-2 to TRBJ2-7; 11 nucleotides agree with TRBD2. Trimming removed 4 bases from V and 6 bases from J; junction bases left unmatched: 11. Germline V gives CDR1 LGHNA, CDR2 YNFKEQ. The CDR3 contains 16 residues. As DNA, the CDR3 is TGTGCCAGCAGCCCACCCTTAGCGGGAGGGAGCCGCGAGCAGTACTTC. It encodes CASSPPLAGGSREQYF.

This clone is a singleton in its sample. The rearrangement joins TRBV28 to TRBJ2-1; D remains ambiguous. Germline V gene data show CDR1 as MDHEN and CDR2 as SYDVKM. The CDR3 contains 10 residues. Trimming pared 6 bases from V and 9 bases from J, leaving 6 bases between. The CDR3 DNA reads as TGTGCCAGCAGCGGAGTTGAGCAGTTCTTC. Its protein product is CASSGVEQFF.

The rearrangement joins TRBV19 to TRBJ1-6, with D perhaps TRBD1 (6 bases). Germline V gene sequence: CDR1 LNHDA, CDR2 SQIVND (reference sequence). The CDR3 consists of 15 residues. With 5 bases removed from V and 6 bases from J, the gap between germline ends came to 14 bases. This CDR3 reads CASSYSGRGNSPLHF. The CDR3 DNA sequence: TGTGCCAGTAGTTATTCAGGCAGGGGTAATTCACCCCTCCACTTT.

The chain uses TRBV6-6 and TRBJ2-1, with D possibly TRBD2 on 5 matching bases. The CDR3 has 18 residues. Germline V CDR1 and CDR2: MNHNY, SVGAGI (reference sequence). Deletions cut 5 bases from V and 0 bases from J, with 20 bases between. CDR3 residues: CASSPRVGGVGSYNEQFF. The CDR3, as DNA: TGTGCCAGCAGTCCACGGGTTGGAGGTGTGGGCTCCTACAATGAGCAGTTCTTC.

The J gene is TRBJ2-1, the V gene TRBV5-6; 7 bases align to TRBD2. The CDR3 covers 13 residues. CDR1 is SGHDT and CDR2 is YYEEEE in the germline V gene. Germline trimming cut 1 base from V and 6 bases from J; bases unmatched to any gene: 1. CDR3 region: CASSLPSGNEQFF. In DNA form, the CDR3 reads TGTGCCAGCAGCTTGCCTAGCGGCAATGAGCAGTTCTTC.

The chain has TRBV4-1 and TRBJ2-1; 7 bases line up with TRBD2. CDR1 is MGHRA, CDR2 YSYEKL, per germline. The V and J ends lost 0 bases and 2 bases, in that order; junction bases with no gene match: 7. The CDR3 has 17 residues. The CDR3 DNA reads as TGCGCCAGCAGCCAAGATATCCGGACTAGGGCCTACAATGAGCAGTTCTTC. Translation: CASSQDIRTRAYNEQFF.

To note about this clone: This sample also contains other DNA sequences that code for the same CDR3. The V gene is TRBV2, the J gene TRBJ1-1; 7 bases are a match to TRBD1. The CDR3 runs to 13 residues. Germline trimming cut 6 bases from V and 0 bases from J; bases unmatched to any gene: 1. CDR1 SNHLY and CDR2 FYNNEI come from the germline V gene. The CDR3 coding sequence is TGTGCCAGCAGGGGACAGATGAACACTGAAGCTTTCTTT. It is translated as CASRGQMNTEAFF.

V gene TRBV27 combines with J gene TRBJ1-1; D is unclear. V was shortened by 6 bases and J by 8 bases, with 16 bases between the two germline ends. Germline-derived CDR1 and CDR2 are MNHEY and SMNVEV (reference sequence). CDR3 length: 13 residues. The CDR3 is CASRPHGREEAFF. CDR3 coding DNA: TGTGCCAGCAGGCCCCACGGGCGGGAGGAAGCTTTCTTT.

To note about this clone: The same CDR3 arises from other DNA sequences in this sample as well. The chain carries TRBV7-2 and TRBJ2-6; D is possibly TRBD1 (5 bases). The CDR3 extends over 16 amino acids. Germline CDR1 is SGHTA and CDR2 is FQGNSA. The V and J ends lost 1 base and 4 bases respectively, with 11 bases between them. The CDR3 region has the DNA TGTGCCAGCAGCTTAGGCGTGGGGCGGGGGGCCAACGTCCTGACTTTC. It encodes CASSLGVGRGANVLTF.

The CDR3 reads CASSFKGKNTGELFF. Written as DNA, the CDR3 is TGTGCCAGCAGTTTTAAGGGGAAGAACACCGGGGAGCTGTTTTTT. The chain links TRBV28 to TRBJ2-2; a weak D match, TRBD1 (5 bases). This CDR3 spans 15 amino acids. Germline V CDR1 and CDR2: MDHEN, SYDVKM. The germline V and J ends were trimmed by 3 bases and 1 base, with 9 bases remaining between them.

V gene TRBV6-5 combines with J gene TRBJ1-3, with D hard to call. The germline gives CDR1 MNHEY, CDR2 SVGAGI. Trimming left V 0 bases short and J 4 bases short, with 10 bases between. CDR3 length equals 15 residues. CDR3 sequence: CASSYSVAYGNTIYF. Here the CDR3 DNA reads TGTGCCAGCAGTTACTCGGTGGCTTACGGAAACACCATATATTTT.

The V call is TRBV19, the J call TRBJ2-5; D is perhaps TRBD2 (6 bases). The CDR3 has 15 residues. Germline-derived CDR1 and CDR2 are LNHDA and SQIVND (reference sequence). V was pared by 3 bases and J by 2 bases, with 13 bases between. The CDR3 sequence: CASSIGGSLQETQYF. CDR3 coding DNA: TGTGCCAGTAGTATTGGAGGGAGCCTACAAGAGACCCAGTACTTC.

J is TRBJ2-2 and V is TRBV5-1; 11 bases fit TRBD2. Germline assignment: CDR1 SGHRS and CDR2 YFSETQ. V dropped 5 bases and J dropped 6; count of bases not matched to a gene: 3. The CDR3 spans 14 residues. CDR3 nucleotide sequence: TGCGCCAGCAGGGAGACTAGCGGGGCCGGGGAGCTGTTTTTT. Its protein is CASRETSGAGELFF.

The rearrangement uses TRBV28 and TRBJ1-2, with D unresolved. This CDR3 comprises 16 residues. Trimming stripped 1 base from V and 0 bases from J, with 12 bases between. CDR1 and CDR2 from the germline V gene are MDHEN and SYDVKM. In DNA form, the CDR3 reads TGTGCCAGCAGTTTATTTTCTGTTAGTACTAACTATGGCTACACCTTC. Encoded protein: CASSLFSVSTNYGYTF.

The chain is built from TRBV12-3 or TRBV12-4 and TRBJ1-2; D is perhaps TRBD1 (6 bases). The CDR3 runs 13 residues. The germline V and J ends were trimmed by 6 bases and 8 bases, with 16 bases remaining between them. In nucleotides, the CDR3 is TGTGCCAGCAGCGACCTCAGGGGAAAGGGCTACACCTTC. Translated, it gives CASSDLRGKGYTF.

The chain is built from TRBV27 and TRBJ2-3; D not certain. Germline assignment: CDR1 MNHEY and CDR2 SMNVEV (reference sequence). Trimming left V 4 bases short and J 2 bases short, with 10 bases between. The length of the CDR3 is 14 residues. The CDR3 nucleotides read TGTGCCAGCAGTTACAGCTACCACACAGATACGCAGTATTTT. Translation gives CASSYSYHTDTQYF.

This clone occurred a few times. This sequence joins TRBV28 and TRBJ1-5; D is perhaps TRBD1 (6 bases). The CDR3 covers 16 residues. CDR1 MDHEN and CDR2 SYDVKM come from the germline V gene. V gave up 7 bases and J gave up 0 bases, with 16 bases separating them. CDR3 residues: CASITPHRASNQPQHF. CDR3 nucleotides: TGTGCCAGCATCACGCCCCACAGGGCTAGCAATCAGCCCCAGCATTTT.

The J gene is TRBJ1-3, the V gene TRBV30; D is uncertain. The V gene's germline CDR1 is GTSNPN and CDR2 SVGIG (reference sequence). V was shortened by 3 bases and J by 8 bases, with 26 bases between the two germline ends. The CDR3 is made up of 17 amino acids. CDR3: CAWSKLETPISGDTIYF. The DNA of the CDR3 is TGTGCCTGGAGCAAACTAGAGACACCAATATCGGGAGACACCATATATTTT. Using reference TRBV30 and TRBJ1-3 for the parts outside the CDR3, the full variable domain is SQTIHQWPATLVQPVGSPLSLECTVEGTSNPNLYWYRQAAGRGLQLLFYSVGIGQISSEVPQNLSASRPQDRQFILSSKKLLLSDSGFYLCAWSKLETPISGDTIYFGEGSWLTVV.

The chain recombines TRBV7-8 with TRBJ2-3; TRBD1 matches at 9 bases. CDR1 SGHVS and CDR2 FQNEAQ come from the germline V gene. J lost 4 bases, V lost 4 bases, and 6 bases had no gene match. The CDR3 runs to 15 residues. CDR3 amino acids: CASSSKGQGSDTQYF. Written as DNA, the CDR3 is TGTGCCAGCAGCTCTAAGGGACAGGGATCAGATACGCAGTATTTT.

CDR3: CASSQEQGSSGDTQYF. CDR3 DNA sequence: TGTGCCAGCAGCCAAGAACAAGGGAGTAGCGGGGATACGCAGTATTTT. V is TRBV4-2 and J is TRBJ2-3; 7 bases map to TRBD2. V lost 0 bases, J lost 6 bases, and 9 bases stayed unmatched. The length of the CDR3 is 16 residues. Germline CDR1 reads LGHNA; CDR2 reads YNFKEQ.

The rearrangement links TRBV6-5 to TRBJ1-3, with no clear D. V was trimmed by 6 bases and J by 4 bases, leaving 10 bases between them. The CDR3 runs 13 residues. Germline lookup yields CDR1 MNHEY and CDR2 SVGAGI. DNA of the CDR3: TGTGCCAGCAGCGACCAGCGAGGAAACACCATATATTTT. As protein: CASSDQRGNTIYF.

The genes are TRBV19 and TRBJ1-6, with 9 bases matching TRBD1. CDR1 is LNHDA and CDR2 is SQIVND in the germline V gene (reference sequence). J gave up 8 bases and V 6 bases, and 5 bases lay outside the gene matches. The CDR3 length is 14 residues. CDR3 sequence: CASSTGTGYSPLHF. The DNA for the CDR3 is TGTGCCAGTAGCACCGGGACAGGGTATTCACCCCTCCACTTT.

The rearrangement links TRBV10-3 to TRBJ1-2; maybe TRBD1 (6 bases). V dropped 6 bases and J dropped 2 bases, with 16 bases sitting between them. CDR1 is ENHRY, CDR2 SYGVKD, per germline. The CDR3 runs to 15 residues. The CDR3 DNA is TGTGCCATCAGCCCGGGGGGCCGGAAAAACTATGGCTACACCTTC. This codes for CAISPGGRKNYGYTF.

This clone has just a few counts. J is TRBJ1-6 and V is TRBV3-1 (or the pseudogene TRBV3-2); no clear D gene. This CDR3 is built from 12 residues. CDR1 is LGHDT and CDR2 is YNNKEL in the germline V gene (reference sequence). Deletions cut 5 bases from V and 11 bases from J, with 10 bases between. The CDR3 bases are TGTGCCAGCAGCTTACAGAATCCACCCCTCCACTTT. Translation gives CASSLQNPPLHF.

Here the CDR3 reads CASSLETGGHEQYF. CDR3 nucleotides: TGCGCCAGCAGCTTGGAGACAGGGGGGCACGAGCAGTACTTC. This sequence joins TRBV5-1 and TRBJ2-7; TRBD1 matches 9 bases. The CDR3 loop spans 14 amino acids. Germline CDR1 is SGHRS and CDR2 is YFSETQ. The V gene end was trimmed by 0 bases and the J gene end by 5 bases; junction bases not matched to a gene: 3.

V gene TRBV7-2 combines with J gene TRBJ1-4; D not certain. Per the germline V gene, CDR1 is SGHTA and CDR2 is FQGNSA. This CDR3 has 15 residues. The V end lost 1 base, the J end lost 3 bases, and 9 bases lay between the germline ends. The CDR3: CASSLERRANEKLFF. Here the CDR3 DNA reads TGTGCCAGCAGCTTAGAGAGGAGGGCTAATGAAAAACTGTTTTTT. Using reference TRBV7-2 and TRBJ1-4 for the parts outside the CDR3, the full variable domain is GAGVSQSPSNKVTEKGKDVELRCDPISGHTALYWYRQSLGQGLEFLIYFQGNSAPDKSGLPSDRFSAERTGGSVSTLTIQRTQQEDSAVYLCASSLERRANEKLFFGSGTQLSVL.

J is TRBJ1-1 and V is TRBV6-6; D is possibly TRBD1 (5 bases). Trimming pared 10 bases from V and 1 base from J, leaving 16 bases between. CDR3 length: 14 amino acids. From germline, CDR1 is MNHNY and CDR2 SVGAGI (reference sequence). CDR3 protein: CAITPGSANTEAFF. The CDR3 nucleotides are TGTGCCATCACCCCAGGGTCGGCGAACACTGAAGCTTTCTTT.

This clone was detected only once. This chain joins TRBV7-6 and TRBJ2-3; possible D gene TRBD1, 5 bases. V was trimmed by 3 bases and J by 0 bases, leaving 13 bases between them. This CDR3 is built from 16 residues. Germline assignment: CDR1 SGHVS and CDR2 FNYEAQ. CDR3 region: CASSLGQEPSTDTQYF. In DNA form, the CDR3 reads TGTGCCAGCAGCTTGGGGCAGGAGCCGAGCACAGATACGCAGTATTTT.

The chain couples TRBV5-4 to TRBJ2-5; 11 nucleotides agree with TRBD2. This CDR3 comprises 15 residues. J lost 0 bases, V lost 5 bases, and 3 bases had no gene match. Germline CDR1 is SGHNT and CDR2 is YYREEE (reference sequence). The CDR3 loop is CASRPGLADQETQYF. The CDR3, as DNA: TGTGCCAGCAGGCCGGGACTAGCGGACCAAGAGACCCAGTACTTC.